These 10 T cell receptor beta chains were sequenced from one sample in a study of CD8 T cells in ankylosing spondylitis. MiXCR was run by TCRdb on the 5' RACE reads, yielding one entry per CDR3 protein. This sample carries tens of thousands of distinct CDR3 sequences, approximately 9.6% of them seen once, and the ten largest clones take approximately 30%. Study observations and caveats: Apparently characteristic of ankylosing spondylitis blood was a TCR beta motif (eight highly homologous variants).

No antigen is known for these receptors. Material for sequencing was blood, either unsorted or a sorted T cell fraction (not recorded which). The receptors were gathered from a male donor with ankylosing spondylitis.

This clonotype was observed many times. The V and J genes are TRBV7-9 and TRBJ2-3; a weak D match, TRBD2 (6 bases). The CDR3 has 14 amino acids. Germline V gene lookup returns CDR1 SEHNR and CDR2 FQNEAQ (reference sequence). The V gene lost 4 bases and the J gene lost 2 bases, with 10 bases spanning the gap. The CDR3 DNA reads as TGTGCCAGCAGCTGGGACTCCTCCACAGATACGCAGTATTTT. Its translation is CASSWDSSTDTQYF.

The chain carries TRBV12-3 or TRBV12-4 and TRBJ2-6; D remains ambiguous. Trimming cost V 4 bases and J 2 bases, with 0 bases left between them. The CDR3 runs 12 residues. CDR3 in DNA: TGTGCCAGCAGTTCTGGGGCCAACGTCCTGACTTTC. This codes for CASSSGANVLTF.

This clonotype showed up many times. This chain joins TRBV7-9 and TRBJ2-1; D is unresolved. Trimming cost V 0 bases and J 0 bases, with 6 bases left between them. Germline V gene data show CDR1 as SEHNR and CDR2 as FQNEAQ (reference sequence). This CDR3 spans 15 amino acids. The CDR3 protein is CASSLALISYNEQFF. CDR3 nucleotides: TGTGCCAGCAGCTTAGCATTGATCTCCTACAATGAGCAGTTCTTC. The whole variable domain, remainder taken from reference TRBV7-9 and TRBJ2-1, is DTGVSQNPRHKITKRGQNVTFRCDPISEHNRLYWYRQTLGQGPEFLTYFQNEAQLEKSRLLSDRFSAERPKGSFSTLEIQRTEQGDSAMYLCASSLALISYNEQFFGPGTRLTVL.

The chain links TRBV6-1 to TRBJ2-7; 10 bases are a match to TRBD2. Germline CDR1 reads MNHNS; CDR2 reads SASEGT. The CDR3 is 15 amino acids. Trimming took 6 bases from V and 1 from J; bases not matched to a gene: 6. The CDR3 sequence: CASSGASGSSYEQYF. In nucleotides, the CDR3 is TGTGCCAGCAGCGGTGCTAGCGGGAGTTCCTACGAGCAGTACTTC.

In this sample, this clonotype turned up a few times. The rearrangement links TRBV6-1 to TRBJ2-1; TRBD1 is a possible D gene (6 bases). The CDR3 runs to 15 residues. V was pared by 8 bases and J by 0 bases, with 14 bases between. Germline CDR1 reads MNHNS; CDR2 reads SASEGT. As DNA, the CDR3 is TGTGCCAGCGCCGACCCCAGGGGCTCCTACAATGAGCAGTTCTTC. Protein sequence: CASADPRGSYNEQFF.

This clonotype has ten or more counts. This chain connects TRBV5-1 to TRBJ1-1, with unresolved D. The CDR3 is 12 residues long. Germline CDR1 and CDR2: SGHRS and YFSETQ. Trimming left V 5 bases short and J 1 base short, with 6 bases between. The CDR3 DNA follows: TGCGCCAGCAGACGGGGGAACACTGAAGCTTTCTTT. The encoded protein is CASRRGNTEAFF.

This clonotype occurred a few times. This sequence joins TRBV27 and TRBJ2-7; 9 nucleotides line up with TRBD1. V gave up 5 bases and J gave up 5 bases; unmatched junction bases: 7. The CDR3 is 14 amino acids. Germline CDR1 and CDR2: MNHEY and SMNVEV (reference sequence). The CDR3 sequence: CASSPGQGKDEQYF. The CDR3 DNA follows: TGTGCCAGCAGTCCCGGACAGGGGAAGGACGAGCAGTACTTC.

In this sample, this clonotype turned up many times. The rearrangement links TRBV27 to TRBJ2-4, with D perhaps given as TRBD1 or TRBD2 (7 bases each). Looked up from germline, CDR1 is MNHEY and CDR2 is SMNVEV (reference sequence). V dropped 5 bases and J dropped 8 bases, with 19 bases sitting between them. CDR3 length: 15 amino acids. CDR3 sequence (DNA): TGTGCCAGCAGTCCCCAGGGGGGGTTTTTGGACATTCAGTACTTC. Its protein is CASSPQGGFLDIQYF.

The chain combines TRBV7-9 with TRBJ2-7; D gene unclear. V lost 4 bases to trimming and J lost 3 bases, with 10 bases between them. The CDR3 consists of 13 residues. Germline V CDR1 and CDR2: SEHNR, FQNEAQ (reference sequence). Written as DNA, the CDR3 is TGTGCCAGCAGCTCCGCCACGCGCTACGAGCAGTACGTC. It translates to CASSSATRYEQYV.

In its sample, this clonotype ranks as medium-sized. This sequence joins TRBV6-1 and TRBJ2-3; D possibly uses TRBD1 or TRBD2 (5 bases each). V was pared by 2 bases and J by 5 bases, with 14 bases between. Looked up from germline, CDR1 is MNHNS and CDR2 is SASEGT. The CDR3 extends over 15 amino acids. The CDR3, as DNA: TGTGCCAGCAGTGAATACGGGGACCCCGGAGATACGCAGTATTTT. Protein sequence: CASSEYGDPGDTQYF.